This passage covers 32 T cell receptor beta chains from one sample sequenced in a study of beta chain features in type 1 diabetes. Broader study findings: Type 1 diabetes patients had TCRB CDR3s that were shorter (moderately but significantly so) in all four CD4+ subsets.

The investigators reverse transcribed all of the isolated RNA, so they sequenced expressed TCRB transcripts. The protocol was immunoSEQ multiplex PCR, while the TCRdb copy is restricted to in-frame clones and leaves out a portion. The sample has some 350,000 clones, about 13% seen once. These receptors' targets are unknown. The sample taken for sequencing was naive CD4+ T cells from blood. All receptors derive from a woman aged 18-35 years with type 1 diabetes.

Concerning this clone: The same CDR3 is also encoded by other DNA sequences in this sample. The chain combines TRBV18 with TRBJ1-5; TRBD1 matches 7 bases. CDR3 length: 14 amino acids. Germline V gives CDR1 KGHSH, CDR2 LQKENI. Trimming took 3 bases from V and 4 from J; bases not matched to a gene: 3. DNA for the CDR3: TGTGCCAGCTCACCGACAGGGCCAAATCAGCCCCAGCATTTT. Translating gives CASSPTGPNQPQHF.

The CDR3 bases are TGTGCCTGGAGTGGACAGGGGTACAATGAGCAGTTCTTC. It yields the protein CAWSGQGYNEQFF. The chain joins TRBV30 to TRBJ2-1, with 8 positions matching TRBD1. This CDR3 contains 13 residues. CDR1 and CDR2 from the germline V gene are GTSNPN and SVGIG (reference sequence). V lost 1 base, J lost 4 bases, and 0 bases stayed unmatched.

This rearrangement joins TRBV4-3 to TRBJ1-1; possible D gene TRBD1, 5 bases. The CDR3 covers 15 residues. V lost 1 base and J lost 5, with 14 bases in between. Germline CDR1 is LGHNA and CDR2 is YSLEER. The CDR3 DNA reads as TGCGCCAGCAGCCAAGGCTACCGGGAGGGGACTGAAGCTTTCTTT. This gives the protein CASSQGYREGTEAFF.

This clone has only a few counts. The chain is built from TRBV18 and TRBJ2-3, with D possibly TRBD1 on 5 matching bases. Germline-derived CDR1 and CDR2 are KGHSH and LQKENI. The CDR3 spans 16 residues. Trimming took 3 bases from V and 2 from J, leaving 15 bases between them. Here the CDR3 DNA reads TGTGCCAGCTCACCGGGGCTGGGTGGTACCACAGATACGCAGTATTTT. It yields the protein CASSPGLGGTTDTQYF.

Concerning this clone itself: Other DNA sequences in this specimen translate into the identical CDR3. The V and J genes are TRBV15 and TRBJ2-3; tentatively, D is TRBD2 (5 bases). The V end was cut by 0 bases, the J end by 5 bases, with 6 bases between. The germline CDR1 and CDR2 sequences are LNHNV and YYDKDF (reference sequence). The CDR3 contains 13 residues. DNA of the CDR3: TGTGCCACCAGCAGAGATCGGGGAGATACGCAGTATTTT. Encoded protein: CATSRDRGDTQYF.

The chain employs TRBV11-2 and TRBJ1-2; weak D call: TRBD1 (6 bases). This CDR3 region has 14 residues. V lost 4 bases and J lost 4, with 13 bases in between. Germline V gene sequence: CDR1 SGHAT, CDR2 FQNNGV. DNA of the CDR3: TGTGCCAGCAGCTCCATACAGGGATTCTATGGCTACACCTTC. Translating it yields CASSSIQGFYGYTF.

The rearrangement joins TRBV20-1 to TRBJ2-1; no clear D. The CDR3 sequence is 11 residues long. Deletions cut 6 bases from V and 7 bases from J, with 10 bases between. Germline V gives CDR1 DFQATT, CDR2 SNEGSKA (reference sequence). CDR3 sequence reads: CSAPLTNEQFF. CDR3 coding DNA: TGCAGTGCCCCCCTTACTAATGAGCAGTTCTTC.

This chain links TRBV28 with TRBJ2-5; 8 bases align to TRBD1. The V segment lost 4 bases and the J segment 4 bases; nucleotides outside the gene matches: 8. This CDR3 contains 15 residues. CDR1 is MDHEN and CDR2 is SYDVKM in the germline V gene. The CDR3 nucleotides are TGTGCCAGCAGTTCCGCGGACAGGGTAGGAGAGACCCAGTACTTC. Amino acid sequence: CASSSADRVGETQYF.

Only a few counts were recorded for this clone. The CDR3 nucleotides read TGCGCCAGCAGCTTGGGCGGCCGGGCGAACACCGGGGAGCTGTTTTTT. It specifies CASSLGGRANTGELFF. J is TRBJ2-2 and V is TRBV5-1; D is unclear. The CDR3 extends over 16 amino acids. V lost 0 bases and J lost 0, with 9 bases in between. Germline CDR1 reads SGHRS; CDR2 reads YFSETQ.

This clone was found a few times. For the CDR3, the DNA is TGTGCCAGCAGCTCCCCTCTGACAGATACGCAGTATTTT. Translation: CASSSPLTDTQYF. The chain has TRBV5-6 and TRBJ2-3; D uncertain. The CDR3 is made up of 13 amino acids. Trimming removed 3 bases from V and 3 bases from J, with 8 bases in between. From germline, CDR1 is SGHDT and CDR2 YYEEEE.

This clone was counted between two and nine times. V and J are TRBV7-2 and TRBJ2-3; TRBD1 matches at 7 bases. Trimming took 3 bases from V and 2 from J; bases not matched to a gene: 14. Germline V gene lookup returns CDR1 SGHTA and CDR2 FQGNSA. This CDR3 comprises 18 residues. CDR3 nucleotide sequence: TGTGCCAGCAGCTTTTGGGGACAGTCAACACTTCACACAGATACGCAGTATTTT. This sequence encodes CASSFWGQSTLHTDTQYF.

The rearrangement joins TRBV29-1 to TRBJ2-7; 11 positions agree with TRBD1. Losses at the gene ends were 5 bases for V and 3 bases for J; bases not matched to a gene: 3. There are 13 residues in the CDR3. In germline, CDR1 is SQVTM, CDR2 ANQGSEA. CDR3 sequence (DNA): TGCAGCGTTAGGACAGGGGGCGGCTACGAGCAGTACTTC. Residues: CSVRTGGGYEQYF.

This chain uses TRBV18 with TRBJ1-1, with unresolved D. Germline CDR1 and CDR2: KGHSH and LQKENI. Deletions cut 3 bases from V and 1 base from J, with 9 bases between. This CDR3 is 14 amino acids long. The CDR3 sequence: CASSPRDQNTEAFF. The CDR3 DNA follows: TGTGCCAGCTCACCGAGAGATCAGAACACTGAAGCTTTCTTT.

The chain uses TRBV28 and TRBJ1-2, with TRBD1 identical over 7 bases. CDR1 is MDHEN and CDR2 is SYDVKM in the germline V gene. This CDR3 has 16 residues. The ends lost 2 bases at V and 2 bases at J; junction bases unmatched: 8. Written as DNA, the CDR3 is TGTGCCAGCAGTTTACGACAGGGACCGGTGAACTATGGCTACACCTTC. Its protein product is CASSLRQGPVNYGYTF.

There are a few counts of this clone. The chain has TRBV19 and TRBJ2-1; 7 nucleotides agree with TRBD2. Germline trimming cut 6 bases from V and 6 bases from J; bases unmatched to any gene: 11. Germline loops: CDR1 LNHDA, CDR2 SQIVND (reference sequence). CDR3 length: 15 residues. The CDR3 region is CASSFGNSGFNEQFF. As DNA, the CDR3 is TGTGCCAGTAGCTTCGGGAATAGCGGGTTCAATGAGCAGTTCTTC.

This clone has more than one count but fewer than ten. The J gene is TRBJ2-2, the V gene TRBV5-4, with 7 bases aligning to TRBD1. Germline values: CDR1 SGHNT, CDR2 YYREEE (reference sequence). V gave up 4 bases and J gave up 0 bases; unmatched junction bases: 9. The CDR3 runs to 17 residues. The chain's CDR3 is CASSHRQGPSNTGELFF. In nucleotides, the CDR3 is TGTGCCAGCAGCCACAGACAGGGACCATCGAACACCGGGGAGCTGTTTTTT.

This chain joins TRBV5-1 and TRBJ2-3, with TRBD2 matching 8 bases. Trimming cost V 3 bases and J 2 bases; bases outside gene matches: 8. The length of the CDR3 is 16 residues. Germline V gives CDR1 SGHRS, CDR2 YFSETQ. The CDR3 bases are TGCGCCAGCAGCTGGGTGATGACTAGCGTCACAGATACGCAGTATTTT. Translated: CASSWVMTSVTDTQYF.

The J gene is TRBJ1-2, the V gene TRBV7-2; D is unresolved. The V gene's germline CDR1 is SGHTA and CDR2 FQGNSA. The CDR3 is made up of 13 amino acids. V lost 5 bases to trimming and J lost 3 bases, with 10 bases between them. As DNA, the CDR3 is TGTGCCAGCAGCCTCAAGAGGGACTATGGCTACACCTTC. Translated: CASSLKRDYGYTF.

V and J are TRBV7-2 and TRBJ1-1; 7 nucleotides line up with TRBD1. The junction had 3 bases not matched to a gene; V was cut back by 5 bases and J by 0 bases. The germline V gene has CDR1 SGHTA and CDR2 FQGNSA. The length of the CDR3 is 14 residues. CDR3: CASSPGTVNTEAFF. The CDR3 coding sequence is TGTGCCAGCAGCCCCGGGACAGTGAACACTGAAGCTTTCTTT.

The table lists this clone with a few counts. The J gene is TRBJ2-1, the V gene TRBV14; TRBD1 agrees at 9 bases. This CDR3 spans 15 amino acids. The V segment lost 4 bases and the J segment 7 bases; nucleotides outside the gene matches: 8. The germline V gene has CDR1 SGHDN and CDR2 FVKESK. DNA of the CDR3: TGTGCCAGCAGCCGACAGGGGGGCCCAGGTAATGAGCAGTTCTTC. As protein: CASSRQGGPGNEQFF.

V is TRBV18 and J is TRBJ1-2, with 7 bases that match TRBD1. The CDR3 is 17 amino acids. V was clipped by 2 bases and J by 0 bases; unmatched bases: 9. In germline, CDR1 is KGHSH, CDR2 LQKENI. The CDR3 DNA is TGTGCCAGCTCACCATACTCCCCCGGGACAGCTAACTATGGCTACACCTTC. Translated, it gives CASSPYSPGTANYGYTF.

The chain joins TRBV9 to TRBJ2-1; 8 nucleotides line up with TRBD2. The CDR3 consists of 15 residues. Per the germline V gene, CDR1 is SGDLS and CDR2 is YYNGEE. V lost 4 bases to trimming and J lost 8 bases; unmatched junction nucleotides: 11. CDR3 sequence (DNA): TGTGCCAGCAGCCATGCGGGAGGCCCCGCCGATGAGCAGTTCTTC. This encodes CASSHAGGPADEQFF.

The table lists this clone with a few counts. J is TRBJ2-1 and V is TRBV28; 7 nucleotides align to TRBD1. Germline loops: CDR1 MDHEN, CDR2 SYDVKM. The CDR3 has 15 residues. The junction had 11 bases not matched to a gene; V was cut back by 5 bases and J by 7 bases. The CDR3 loop reads CASSHSDRLVNEQFF. CDR3 nucleotides: TGTGCCAGCAGTCACTCGGACAGGCTGGTAAATGAGCAGTTCTTC.

The chain couples TRBV30 to TRBJ2-7, with D unclear. V gave up 1 base and J gave up 5 bases, with 12 bases separating them. Germline lookup yields CDR1 GTSNPN and CDR2 SVGIG (reference sequence). The CDR3 is 13 amino acids. CDR3 amino acids: CAWSDNSINEQYF. The CDR3, as DNA: TGTGCCTGGAGTGATAATAGCATTAACGAGCAGTACTTC. Combining the CDR3 with reference TRBV30 and TRBJ2-7 gives the whole variable domain SQTIHQWPATLVQPVGSPLSLECTVEGTSNPNLYWYRQAAGRGLQLLFYSVGIGQISSEVPQNLSASRPQDRQFILSSKKLLLSDSGFYLCAWSDNSINEQYFGPGTRLTVT.

The table lists this clone with a few counts. This chain links TRBV9 with TRBJ1-1; 9 nucleotides agree with TRBD1. CDR1 and CDR2 from the germline V gene are SGDLS and YYNGEE. Germline trimming cut 4 bases from V and 5 bases from J; bases unmatched to any gene: 6. CDR3 length: 14 amino acids. The CDR3: CASSPGQGWTEAFF. The CDR3 DNA reads as TGTGCCAGCAGCCCGGGACAGGGTTGGACTGAAGCTTTCTTT.

The table lists this clone with a few counts. The V gene is TRBV5-1, the J gene TRBJ2-3, with a tentative D call TRBD2 (6 bases). Germline lookup yields CDR1 SGHRS and CDR2 YFSETQ. The CDR3 runs 14 residues. V shed 4 bases and J shed 7 bases, with 16 bases lying between them. The chain's CDR3 is CASSPRDSPYTQYF. In DNA form, the CDR3 reads TGCGCCAGCAGCCCTCGGGACTCCCCGTATACGCAGTATTTT.

This chain uses TRBV6-5 with TRBJ2-4, with D perhaps TRBD2 (6 bases). This CDR3 has 15 residues. Trimming shortened V by 6 bases and J by 7 bases, and 19 bases separated the two germline ends. CDR1 and CDR2 from the germline V gene are MNHEY and SVGAGI. The CDR3 DNA sequence: TGTGCCAGCAGCCACACCTCAGGGAGCGGGAACATTCAGTACTTC. Protein sequence: CASSHTSGSGNIQYF.

This sequence joins TRBV2 and TRBJ1-5; D is unresolved. Trimming removed 1 base from V and 3 bases from J, with 7 bases in between. Germline loops: CDR1 SNHLY, CDR2 FYNNEI. CDR3 size: 14 residues. CDR3 loop: CASSEVETNQPQHF. The CDR3 DNA follows: TGTGCCAGCAGTGAAGTGGAGACCAATCAGCCCCAGCATTTT.

The chain combines TRBV28 with TRBJ2-7; D might be TRBD2 (5 bases). The germline CDR1 and CDR2 sequences are MDHEN and SYDVKM. Trimming cost V 6 bases and J 1 base, with 10 bases left between them. This CDR3 spans 13 amino acids. Written as DNA, the CDR3 is TGTGCCAGCAGAGGTGAGGGATCCTACGAGCAGTACTTC. It translates to CASRGEGSYEQYF.

This clone has only a few counts. The chain uses TRBV4-2 and TRBJ2-6; 7 bases align to TRBD1. The length of the CDR3 is 21 residues. With 0 bases clipped from V and 0 bases from J, the junction kept 14 bases outside the gene matches. Germline V gene sequence: CDR1 LGHNA, CDR2 YNFKEQ. CDR3 loop: CASSQDSGHRGPDSGANVLTF. CDR3 bases: TGTGCCAGCAGCCAAGATAGTGGGCACAGGGGCCCCGACTCTGGGGCCAACGTCCTGACTTTC.

V gene TRBV9 combines with J gene TRBJ1-2; D unclear. The germline V gene has CDR1 SGDLS and CDR2 YYNGEE. CDR3 length equals 14 residues. V was clipped by 3 bases and J by 4 bases, with 13 bases between them. The CDR3 spells CASSGGSGVYGYTF. DNA of the CDR3: TGTGCCAGCAGCGGAGGGTCAGGTGTCTATGGCTACACCTTC. The whole variable domain, remainder taken from reference TRBV9 and TRBJ1-2, is DSGVTQTPKHLITATGQRVTLRCSPRSGDLSVYWYQQSLDQGLQFLIQYYNGEERAKGNILERFSAQQFPDLHSELNLSSLELGDSALYFCASSGGSGVYGYTFGSGTRLTVV.

V gene TRBV10-3 combines with J gene TRBJ2-5, with 11 bases that match TRBD1. The junction had 4 bases not matched to a gene; V was cut back by 3 bases and J by 4 bases. CDR3 length: 15 amino acids. The germline V gene has CDR1 ENHRY and CDR2 SYGVKD. The CDR3 loop reads CAISERDRGTETQYF. The CDR3 DNA follows: TGTGCCATCAGTGAACGGGACAGGGGGACAGAGACCCAGTACTTC.